This T cell receptor (beta chain) was captured in a study of T cells in Graves' hyperthyroidism and ophthalmopathy. Study observations and caveats: Ophthalmopathy got predicted by the model a median approximately 6.4 months before its onset. Appearing also in blood were most of the thyroid clonotypes expanded above 0.001.

Comment on this clonotype: What it binds is unknown. At one end, the junction sequence differs from germline, possibly due to a read error.

Amplification of TCR beta CDR3 regions was performed using RNA transcripts as template. A first-round RT-PCR of the TCR CDR3 used the HTBI primer set. TCRdb analysed the multiplex PCR reads with MiXCR anew, one entry per CDR3 protein. The sample shows about 640,000 distinct CDR3 sequences, just under 45% of them seen only once. The germline V gene has CDR1 SGHTA and CDR2 FQGNSA. The CDR3 is 15 amino acids. Diagnoses used clinical symptoms, serum thyroxine and TRAb, thyroid ultrasound and orbital computed tomography. The specimen was peripheral blood or thyroid tissue (not recorded which). This receptor was taken from an adult man with Graves' disease, either hyperthyroidism or ophthalmopathy (not recorded which). The rearrangement links TRBV7-2 to TRBJ1-1; TRBD1 matches 9 bases. The CDR3 nucleotides read TGCGCCAGCAGCCATGCACAGGGGGCACTCACTGAAGCTTTCTTT. Encoded protein: CASSHAQGALTEAFF.